Listed here are 18 T cell receptor beta chains from one sample, sequenced in a study of tumor-infiltrating lymphocytes in localized non-small cell lung cancer (TCRdb year 2021). The library relied on the immunoSEQ multiplex PCR assay. TCRdb re-hosts the immuneACCESS table, in-frame sequences only. Its copies lack some clones; in the studies checked, an unresolved V gene accounts for under half of them, and the cause for the rest is not known. This sample gives around 8,900 clones in total; approximately 79% of them show up just once. 14% to 15% of the sample is taken by the ten largest. The sequenced material came from lung tumor tissue. The receptor set was obtained from a human donor with non-small cell lung cancer.

The CDR3 nucleotides read TGTGCCAGCAGTTTGCAAGATCCCCATCAGCCCCAGCATTTT. Amino acids: CASSLQDPHQPQHF. The chain is built from TRBV27 and TRBJ1-5; D is uncertain. V was trimmed by 3 bases and J by 5 bases, leaving 11 bases between them. The CDR3 has 14 residues. Germline values: CDR1 MNHEY, CDR2 SMNVEV (reference sequence).

The chain has TRBV11-2 and TRBJ2-4; 7 bases match TRBD1. The CDR3 length is 14 residues. CDR1 and CDR2 from the germline V gene are SGHAT and FQNNGV. Germline trimming cut 2 bases from V and 8 bases from J; bases unmatched to any gene: 6. CDR3 DNA sequence: TGTGCCAGCAGCTTATACAGGGGCGCTTACATTCAGTACTTC. Its translation: CASSLYRGAYIQYF.

The chain carries TRBV30 and TRBJ1-5; the match to TRBD1 covers 8 bases. V lost 1 base to trimming and J lost 7 bases; unmatched junction nucleotides: 6. This CDR3 is built from 14 residues. Germline CDR1 GTSNPN, CDR2 SVGIG (reference sequence). CDR3 nucleotides: TGTGCCTGGAGTGGGGGACAGGTCTGGCAGCCCCAGCATTTT. Its protein product is CAWSGGQVWQPQHF.

The rearrangement links TRBV14 to TRBJ2-1, with D possibly matching TRBD2 (6 bases). V lost 4 bases and J lost 2, with 12 bases in between. This CDR3 has 15 residues. CDR1 and CDR2 (germline): SGHDN, FVKESK. The chain's CDR3 is CASSPIGGTYNEQFF. For the CDR3, the DNA is TGTGCCAGCAGCCCAATAGGAGGGACCTACAATGAGCAGTTCTTC. Drawing the rest from reference TRBV14 and TRBJ2-1, the complete variable domain is EAGVTQFPSHSVIEKGQTVTLRCDPISGHDNLYWYRRVMGKEIKFLLHFVKESKQDESGMPNNRFLAERTGGTYSTLKVQPAELEDSGVYFCASSPIGGTYNEQFFGPGTRLTVL.

The V gene is TRBV5-1, the J gene TRBJ1-2; the D is unclear. The CDR3 loop spans 14 amino acids. The V end was cut by 0 bases, the J end by 3 bases, with 9 bases between. Germline-derived CDR1 and CDR2 are SGHRS and YFSETQ. This CDR3 is CASSLDPLYYGYTF. The CDR3 bases are TGCGCCAGCAGCTTGGATCCGCTCTACTATGGCTACACCTTC.

The chain is built from TRBV7-9 and TRBJ1-1; D ambiguous. The CDR3 covers 13 residues. Germline V lookup: CDR1 SEHNR, CDR2 FQNEAQ (reference sequence). The V end was cut by 1 base, the J end by 2 bases, with 5 bases between. The CDR3 DNA follows: TGTGCCAGCAGCTTAGAAGCCAACACTGAAGCTTTCTTT. It translates to CASSLEANTEAFF.

Regarding this clone: This may be a read error: a much more frequent sequence differs by one nucleotide. Distinct nucleotide sequences in the sample also encode this CDR3. The chain joins TRBV14 to TRBJ1-2; 9 bases agree with TRBD1. CDR1 and CDR2 (germline): SGHDN, FVKESK. The CDR3 contains 16 residues. Trimming took 4 bases from V and 0 from J; bases not matched to a gene: 6. CDR3 DNA sequence: TGTGCCAGCAGCCTGTTGCGGACAGGGGCTAACTATGGCTACACCTTC. Encoded protein: CASSLLRTGANYGYTF.

The V and J genes are TRBV19 and TRBJ1-1; D gene ambiguous. This CDR3 region has 14 residues. V lost 2 bases to trimming and J lost 3 bases, with 10 bases between them. The germline V gene has CDR1 LNHDA and CDR2 SQIVND (reference sequence). The CDR3 loop is CASSIRSPDTEAFF. CDR3 nucleotides: TGTGCCAGTAGTATAAGGTCCCCGGACACTGAAGCTTTCTTT.

This chain uses TRBV5-1 with TRBJ2-3, with D possibly being TRBD2 (6 bases). The CDR3 sequence is 13 residues long. CDR1 and CDR2 from the germline V gene are SGHRS and YFSETQ. V was trimmed by 2 bases and J by 5 bases, leaving 9 bases between them. The CDR3 DNA reads TGCGCCAGCAGCTTCCCGGGAGAAGATACGCAGTATTTT. It translates to CASSFPGEDTQYF.

The V and J genes are TRBV7-9 and TRBJ1-5; D ambiguous. The CDR3 extends over 15 amino acids. The V end lost 4 bases, the J end lost 6 bases, and 16 bases lay between the germline ends. Germline loops: CDR1 SEHNR, CDR2 FQNEAQ (reference sequence). CDR3 DNA sequence: TGTGCCAGCAGCTCCCTAGAGAAGGGAAGTCAGCCCCAGCATTTT. Protein sequence: CASSSLEKGSQPQHF.

The chain links TRBV14 to TRBJ1-4; D is unclear. Trimming pared 4 bases from V and 2 bases from J, leaving 8 bases between. CDR3 length: 14 residues. Per germline, CDR1 SGHDN and CDR2 FVKESK. The CDR3 loop reads CASSRPGTNEKLFF. CDR3 bases: TGTGCCAGCAGCCGGCCGGGGACTAATGAAAAACTGTTTTTT.

This rearrangement joins TRBV2 to TRBJ2-1; a weak D match, TRBD2 (6 bases). Trimming stripped 8 bases from V and 0 bases from J, with 17 bases between. Germline CDR1 and CDR2: SNHLY and FYNNEI. The length of the CDR3 is 16 residues. In DNA, the CDR3 is TGTGCCAGCTGGAATAGCGGAAAAAGCTCCTACAATGAGCAGTTCTTC. It specifies CASWNSGKSSYNEQFF.

The chain has TRBV7-3 and TRBJ2-7; weak D call: TRBD2 (7 bases). Germline loops: CDR1 SGHTA, CDR2 FQGTGA. Trimming left V 4 bases short and J 9 bases short, with 13 bases between. The CDR3 is made up of 12 amino acids. The CDR3 sequence: CASSSNREGQYF. The CDR3 DNA reads as TGTGCCAGCAGCTCTAACAGGGAGGGGCAGTACTTC. Looking up the rest from reference TRBV7-3 and TRBJ2-7 gives the full variable domain: GAGVSQTPSNKVTEKGKYVELRCDPISGHTALYWYRQSLGQGPEFLIYFQGTGAADDSGLPNDRFFAVRPEGSVSTLKIQRTERGDSAVYLCASSSNREGQYFGPGTRLTVT.

V usage is TRBV6-1 and J usage is TRBJ2-1, with D tentatively TRBD2 (5 bases). The length of the CDR3 is 13 residues. Germline CDR1 is MNHNS and CDR2 is SASEGT. Trimming shortened V by 6 bases and J by 10 bases, and 16 bases separated the two germline ends. The CDR3 spells CASSLRPGGEQFF. The CDR3 DNA sequence: TGTGCCAGCAGCCTCCGCCCCGGCGGGGAGCAGTTCTTC.

The rearrangement links TRBV11-2 to TRBJ2-2, with 9 bases that match TRBD2. Germline V gene data show CDR1 as SGHAT and CDR2 as FQNNGV. CDR3 length: 15 amino acids. V gave up 7 bases and J gave up 8 bases; unmatched junction bases: 11. The CDR3 nucleotides are TGTGCCAGCACCATAGCGGGAGCGGCTCGAGGGGAGCTGTTTTTT. Its protein product is CASTIAGAARGELFF.

This clone is termed medium-sized (0.01 to 0.1%). The gene calls are TRBV4-1 and TRBJ2-1, with 10 bases aligning to TRBD2. The germline V gene encodes CDR1 MGHRA and CDR2 YSYEKL. The CDR3 totals 18 residues. With V trimmed by 3 bases and J by 4 bases, 12 bases remained unmatched. For the CDR3, the DNA is TGCGCCAGCAGCCACCAAGGCCCAGCGGGAGGGATTTACAATGAGCAGTTCTTC. This gives the protein CASSHQGPAGGIYNEQFF.

This chain uses TRBV14 with TRBJ2-1; 9 nucleotides match TRBD2. Germline V CDR1 and CDR2: SGHDN, FVKESK. Trimming removed 0 bases from V and 16 bases from J; junction bases left unmatched: 7. This CDR3 region has 13 residues. Here the CDR3 DNA reads TGTGCCAGCAGCCAAGATTGGACTAGCGTCTGCTTCTTC. It encodes CASSQDWTSVCFF. The entire variable domain, with the rest obtained from reference TRBV14 and TRBJ2-1, is as follows: EAGVTQFPSHSVIEKGQTVTLRCDPISGHDNLYWYRRVMGKEIKFLLHFVKESKQDESGMPNNRFLAERTGGTYSTLKVQPAELEDSGVYFCASSQDWTSVCFFGPGTRLTVL.

The chain is built from TRBV11-3 and TRBJ2-2; no clear D. This CDR3 is built from 12 residues. CDR1 is SGHNT, CDR2 YENEEA, per germline. Trimming cost V 5 bases and J 4 bases, with 5 bases left between them. CDR3 loop: CASSLATGELFF. The CDR3 nucleotides are TGTGCCAGCAGCCTCGCCACCGGGGAGCTGTTTTTT.